This T cell receptor beta chain was retrieved from a study of blood T cell repertoires in COVID-19. This clone was seen a few times. Profiling relied on immunoSEQ multiplex PCR, and the TCRdb table lists in-frame clones only, not all of them. This repertoire shows 230,000 or so clones, 65% to 90% found once; its top ten account for 5.1%. Germline lookup yields CDR1 SGHRS and CDR2 YFSETQ. CDR3 size: 14 residues. The V gene end was trimmed by 4 bases and the J gene end by 4 bases; junction bases not matched to a gene: 6. The chain has TRBV5-1 and TRBJ2-7, with 9 nucleotides matching TRBD1. Source material: peripheral blood. The sequence derives from a human donor in a cohort sampled during active COVID-19. CDR3 in amino acids: CASSGGQGGYEQYF. CDR3 DNA sequence: TGCGCCAGCAGCGGGGGACAGGGTGGTTACGAGCAGTACTTC.